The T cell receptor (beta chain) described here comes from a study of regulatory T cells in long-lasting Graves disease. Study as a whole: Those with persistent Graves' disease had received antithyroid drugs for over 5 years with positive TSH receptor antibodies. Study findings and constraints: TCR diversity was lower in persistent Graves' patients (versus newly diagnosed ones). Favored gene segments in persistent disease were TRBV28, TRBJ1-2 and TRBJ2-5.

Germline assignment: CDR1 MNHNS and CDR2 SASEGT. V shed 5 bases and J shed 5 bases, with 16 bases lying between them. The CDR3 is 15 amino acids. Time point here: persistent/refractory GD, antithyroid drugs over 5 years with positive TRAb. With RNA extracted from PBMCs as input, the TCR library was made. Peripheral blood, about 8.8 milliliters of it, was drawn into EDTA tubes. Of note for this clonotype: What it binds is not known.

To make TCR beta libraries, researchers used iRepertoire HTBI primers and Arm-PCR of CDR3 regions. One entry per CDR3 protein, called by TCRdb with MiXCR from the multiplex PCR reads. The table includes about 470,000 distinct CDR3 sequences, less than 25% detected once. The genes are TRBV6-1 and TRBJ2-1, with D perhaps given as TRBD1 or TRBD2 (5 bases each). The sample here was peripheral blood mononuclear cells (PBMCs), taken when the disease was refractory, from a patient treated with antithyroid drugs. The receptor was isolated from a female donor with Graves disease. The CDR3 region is CASSPRGLPNNEQFF. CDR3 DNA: TGTGCCAGCAGTCCCCGGGGCCTTCCAAACAATGAGCAGTTCTTC.